This T cell receptor beta chain was sequenced for a study of OX40 agonist ivuxolimab in advanced cancers. The study's findings and limits: Antigen targets of the expanded peripheral T cells went undetermined.

TCRdb's copy holds only in-frame clones and misses some; the assay was immunoSEQ multiplex PCR. The table lists 65,000 to 80,000 clones, 91% of them singletons. A word on this clone: Its antigen is undetermined.

This specimen was CD4+ or CD8+ T cells sorted from blood, taken in a trial of the OX40 agonist ivuxolimab. This TCR derives from an adult with an advanced solid tumor such as melanoma, head and neck, liver or kidney cancer.

CDR3 residues: CASSLRLRDMNTEAFF. CDR3 nucleotide sequence: TGTGCCAGCAGTTTACGGTTGAGGGATATGAACACTGAAGCTTTCTTT. The chain links TRBV28 to TRBJ1-1; D is ambiguous. CDR3 length: 16 residues. CDR1 and CDR2 from the germline V gene are MDHEN and SYDVKM. The V end lost 2 bases, the J end lost 0 bases, and 13 bases lay between the germline ends.